This T cell receptor (beta chain) was captured in a study of T-cell reconstitution after alpha-beta-depleted transplantation in children. Germline V lookup: CDR1 LGHNA, CDR2 YNFKEQ. The length of the CDR3 is 17 residues. Losses at the gene ends were 1 base for V and 1 base for J; bases not matched to a gene: 6. The authors prepared the TCRbeta library with unique molecular identifiers. One entry per CDR3 protein results from TCRdb running MiXCR on the PCR reads. The sample has 600,000 or so distinct CDR3 sequences, under 25% seen once; the top ten hold roughly 14%. The chain has TRBV4-2 and TRBJ2-5, with TRBD2 matching 10 bases. The sample here was PBMCs, mostly from graft donor cells, taken 360 days after TCRalphabeta/CD19-depleted stem cell transplant. This clonotype was obtained from a boy less than two years old who had a stem cell transplant for acute myeloid leukemia, so the T cells may come from the graft donor. The DNA for the CDR3 is TGTGCCAGCAGCCAAGGATATCAGCGGGGGGGCCAAGAGACCCAGTACTTC. It translates to CASSQGYQRGGQETQYF.